This TCR beta chain was profiled in a study of blood T cell repertoires in COVID-19. Study in general: Whether acute or convalescent, the COVID-19 samples came from the United States, Italy and Spain.

V lost 6 bases and J lost 7, with 21 bases in between. This CDR3 has 16 residues. Germline assignment: CDR1 SGHAT and CDR2 FQNNGV. Assay used: immunoSEQ multiplex PCR; TCRdb lists only in-frame clones, some missing. The sample consists of about 250,000 clones, 84% of them appearing once. This clonotype was sampled from a man in his fifties or sixties with acute or convalescent COVID-19. The sample comprised peripheral blood. The chain combines TRBV11-2 with TRBJ1-4; TRBD1 might be the D (5 bases). The CDR3 sequence: CASSLLGPSTGEKLFF. Written as DNA, the CDR3 is TGTGCCAGCAGTCTCCTGGGGCCCTCAACGGGTGAAAAACTGTTTTTT.